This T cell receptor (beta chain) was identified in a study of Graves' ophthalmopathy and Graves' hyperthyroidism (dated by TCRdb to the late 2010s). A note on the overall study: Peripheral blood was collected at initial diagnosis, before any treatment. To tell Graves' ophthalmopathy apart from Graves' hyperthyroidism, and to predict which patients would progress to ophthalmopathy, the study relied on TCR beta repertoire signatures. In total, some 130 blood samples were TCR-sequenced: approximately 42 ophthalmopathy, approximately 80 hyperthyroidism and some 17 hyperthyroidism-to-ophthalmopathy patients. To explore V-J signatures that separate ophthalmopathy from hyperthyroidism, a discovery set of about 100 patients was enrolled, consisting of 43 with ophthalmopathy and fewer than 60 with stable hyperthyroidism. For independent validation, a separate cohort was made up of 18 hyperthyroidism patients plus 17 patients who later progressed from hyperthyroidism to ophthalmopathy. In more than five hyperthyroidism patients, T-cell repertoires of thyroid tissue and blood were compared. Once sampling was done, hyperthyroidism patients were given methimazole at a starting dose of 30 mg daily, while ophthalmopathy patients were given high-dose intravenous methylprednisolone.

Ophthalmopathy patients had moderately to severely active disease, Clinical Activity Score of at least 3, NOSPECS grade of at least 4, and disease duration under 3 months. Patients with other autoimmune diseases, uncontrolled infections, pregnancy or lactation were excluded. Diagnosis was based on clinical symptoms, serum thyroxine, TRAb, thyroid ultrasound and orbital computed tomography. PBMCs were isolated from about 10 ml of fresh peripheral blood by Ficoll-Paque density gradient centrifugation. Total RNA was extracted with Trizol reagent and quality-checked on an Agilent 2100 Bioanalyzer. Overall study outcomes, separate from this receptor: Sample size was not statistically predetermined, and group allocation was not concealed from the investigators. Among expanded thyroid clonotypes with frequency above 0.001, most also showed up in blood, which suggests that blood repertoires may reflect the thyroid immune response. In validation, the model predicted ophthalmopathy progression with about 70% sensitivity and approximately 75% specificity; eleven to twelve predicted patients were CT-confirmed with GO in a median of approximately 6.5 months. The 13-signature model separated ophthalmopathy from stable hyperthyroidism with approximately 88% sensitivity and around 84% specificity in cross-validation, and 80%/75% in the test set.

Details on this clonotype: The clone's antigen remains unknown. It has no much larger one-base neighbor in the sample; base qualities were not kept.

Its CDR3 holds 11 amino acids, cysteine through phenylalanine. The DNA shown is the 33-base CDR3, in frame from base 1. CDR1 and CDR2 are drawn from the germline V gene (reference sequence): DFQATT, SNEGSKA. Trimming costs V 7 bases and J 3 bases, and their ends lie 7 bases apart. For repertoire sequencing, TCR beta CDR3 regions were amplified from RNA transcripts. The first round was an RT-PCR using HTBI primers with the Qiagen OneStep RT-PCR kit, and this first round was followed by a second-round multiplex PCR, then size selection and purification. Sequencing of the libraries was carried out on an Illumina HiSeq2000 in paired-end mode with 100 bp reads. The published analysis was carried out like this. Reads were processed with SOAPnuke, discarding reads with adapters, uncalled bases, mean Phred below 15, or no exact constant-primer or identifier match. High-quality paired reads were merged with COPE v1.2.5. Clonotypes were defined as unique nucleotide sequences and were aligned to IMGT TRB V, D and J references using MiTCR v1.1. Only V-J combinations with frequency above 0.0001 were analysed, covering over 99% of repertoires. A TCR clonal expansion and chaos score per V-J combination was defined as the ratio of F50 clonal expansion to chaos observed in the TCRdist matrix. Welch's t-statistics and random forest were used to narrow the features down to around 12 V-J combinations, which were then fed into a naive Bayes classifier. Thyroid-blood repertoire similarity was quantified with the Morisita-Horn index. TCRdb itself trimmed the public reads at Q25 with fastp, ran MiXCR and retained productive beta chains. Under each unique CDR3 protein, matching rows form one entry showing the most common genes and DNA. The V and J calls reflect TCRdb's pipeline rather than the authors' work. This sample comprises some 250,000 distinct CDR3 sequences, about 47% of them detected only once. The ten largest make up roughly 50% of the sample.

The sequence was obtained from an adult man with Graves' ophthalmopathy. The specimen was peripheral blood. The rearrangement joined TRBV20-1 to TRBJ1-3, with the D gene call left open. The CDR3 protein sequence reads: CSVKLGNTIYF. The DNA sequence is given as TGCAGTGTGAAACTTGGAAACACCATATATTTT.